This T cell receptor (beta chain) derives from a study of blood T cell repertoires in COVID-19. Across the whole study: Collection of acute and convalescent COVID-19 samples took place in the United States, Italy and Spain. PBMCs, B-cell-depleted T cells, or T cells were the source of the cDNA or gDNA that made up the material.

A few counts support this clone. As handled by the study authors: Counts of nucleated cells, estimated from reference gene primer amplification, were obtained. Some clones are missing from TCRdb's copy, which holds only in-frame ones; the method was immunoSEQ multiplex PCR. The V and J calls and clone size come from that table; D and trimming were worked out from the DNA. The sample contains about 64,000 clones, 80% to 90% of which appear only once. The receptor comes from a man aged 45-65 years with active COVID-19. Sequenced material: peripheral blood.

The CDR3 loop reads CASSEWGAYNEQFF. CDR3 coding DNA: TGTGCCAGCAGTGAATGGGGGGCCTACAATGAGCAGTTCTTC. This sequence joins TRBV6-1 and TRBJ2-1, with D perhaps matching TRBD2 (6 bases). Germline CDR1 is MNHNS and CDR2 is SASEGT. Trimming took 2 bases from V and 2 from J, leaving 7 bases between them. CDR3 size: 14 residues.